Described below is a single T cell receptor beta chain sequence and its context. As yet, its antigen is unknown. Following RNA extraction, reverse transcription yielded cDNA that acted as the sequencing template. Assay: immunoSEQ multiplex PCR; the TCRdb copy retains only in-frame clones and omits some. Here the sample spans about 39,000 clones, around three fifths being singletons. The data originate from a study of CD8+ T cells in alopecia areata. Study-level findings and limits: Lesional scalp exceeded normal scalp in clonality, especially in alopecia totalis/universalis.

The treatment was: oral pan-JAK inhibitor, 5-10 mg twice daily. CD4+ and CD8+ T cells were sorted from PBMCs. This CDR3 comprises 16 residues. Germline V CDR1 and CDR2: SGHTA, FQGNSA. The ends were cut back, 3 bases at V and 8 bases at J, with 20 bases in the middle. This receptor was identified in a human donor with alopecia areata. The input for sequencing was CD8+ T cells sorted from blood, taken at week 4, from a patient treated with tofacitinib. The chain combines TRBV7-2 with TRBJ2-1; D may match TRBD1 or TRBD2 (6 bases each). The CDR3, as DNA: TGTGCCAGCAGCTTTAGGGGGACTCCCTACGTACATGAGCAGTTCTTC. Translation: CASSFRGTPYVHEQFF.